What follows describes a single TCR beta chain. Its antigen is as yet unknown. This CDR3 is built from 16 residues. The V and J ends lost 6 bases and 9 bases, in that order; junction bases with no gene match: 11. CDR1 and CDR2 from the germline V gene are SNHLY and FYNNEI. Time point in this sample: persistent/refractory GD, antithyroid drugs over 5 years with positive TRAb. From PBMCs, RNA was extracted and then used to make the TCR library. This sample is drawn from a study of regulatory T cells in long-lasting Graves disease. Through Arm-PCR of CDR3 regions and iRepertoire HTBI primers, TCR beta libraries were built. In the authors' methods: Identification across samples found approximately 67 TRBV and 11 to 15 TRBJ segments. One entry per CDR3 protein results from TCRdb running MiXCR on the multiplex PCR reads. The V and J calls and clone size are TCRdb's, not the authors'. There are 650,000 to 850,000 distinct CDR3 sequences in the sample; around 32% occur only once, and around 42% lies in the top ten.

Study-wide findings and caveats: Persistent patients shared more public clonotypes (about 2,700) than newly diagnosed patients (approximately 1,000). Favored gene segments in persistent disease were TRBV28, TRBJ1-2 and TRBJ2-5.

The chain joins TRBV2 to TRBJ1-6, with TRBD1 matching 10 bases. The source material was peripheral blood mononuclear cells (PBMCs), sampled when the disease was refractory, from a patient treated with antithyroid drugs. The receptor was isolated from a female donor with Graves disease. The chain's CDR3 is CASSRDRGAASSPLHF. The DNA of the CDR3 is TGTGCCAGCAGCCGGGACAGGGGCGCCGCTAGTTCACCCCTCCACTTT.